Sequencing of this T cell receptor (beta chain) was carried out in a study of CD4 T cells in relation to SARS-CoV-2 and coronaviruses. Whole-study context: No peptide or an HIV-1 Nef peptide pool served as negative control.

Here immunoSEQ multiplex PCR was the method, and the copy in TCRdb shows in-frame clones only, minus some. The repertoire holds roughly 16,000 clones, around 73% seen once, with about a tenth in the top ten. Unexposed donor CD4+ T cells date from about 2011-2018, before the COVID-19 pandemic. CD4+ T cells were isolated from the cells after about ten days of culture. The sample holds one count of this clone. Its antigen is not identified. Trimming cost V 0 bases and J 2 bases, with 11 bases left between them. Germline V lookup: CDR1 LGHNA, CDR2 YNFKEQ. CDR3 length: 16 amino acids. Sample: CD4+ T cells from PBMCs, cultured in vitro. The receptor's source is a human donor in good health. The V call is TRBV4-2, the J call TRBJ2-1; TRBD1 is a possible D gene (6 bases). CDR3 amino acids: CASSQDVQGTYNEQFF. CDR3 DNA: TGTGCCAGCAGCCAAGATGTTCAGGGGACCTACAATGAGCAGTTCTTC.